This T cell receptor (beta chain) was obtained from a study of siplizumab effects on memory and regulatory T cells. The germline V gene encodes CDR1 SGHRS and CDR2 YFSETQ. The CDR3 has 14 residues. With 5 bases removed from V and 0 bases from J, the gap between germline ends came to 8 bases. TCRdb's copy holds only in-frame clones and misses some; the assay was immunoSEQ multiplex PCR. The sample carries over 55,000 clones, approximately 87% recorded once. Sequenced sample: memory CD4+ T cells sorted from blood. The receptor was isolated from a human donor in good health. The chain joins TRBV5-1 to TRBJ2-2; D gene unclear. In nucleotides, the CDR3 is TGCGCCAGCAGACAGTGGGCGAACACCGGGGAGCTGTTTTTT. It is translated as CASRQWANTGELFF.